These 20 T cell receptor beta chains share one sample of origin, sequenced in a study of T cell responses to AZD1222 COVID-19 vaccine. TCRdb's copy holds only in-frame clones and misses some; the assay was immunoSEQ multiplex PCR. The data show roughly 130,000 clones, approximately 85% seen once. The specimen was peripheral blood, collected on day 0 of AZD1222 vaccination. The origin of the receptors is an adult in good health.

Only one count was recorded for this clone. The V call is TRBV28, the J call TRBJ2-7; 9 nucleotides agree with TRBD1. Germline values: CDR1 MDHEN, CDR2 SYDVKM. The J segment lost 2 bases and the V segment lost 7 bases, leaving 6 bases of the junction unmatched. This CDR3 has 14 amino acids. The CDR3, as DNA: TGTGCCAGCATCCCGGGACAGGGCCCCTACGAGCAGTACTTC. It encodes CASIPGQGPYEQYF.

The rearrangement uses TRBV10-2 and TRBJ1-3; 10 bases agree with TRBD1. V was clipped by 2 bases and J by 0 bases; unmatched bases: 1. Germline CDR1 and CDR2: WSHSY and SAAADI. The CDR3 totals 16 residues. This chain's CDR3 is CASSEGTGVSGNTIYF. DNA for the CDR3: TGCGCCAGCAGTGAGGGGACAGGGGTCTCTGGAAACACCATATATTTT.

The chain has TRBV5-1 and TRBJ1-4; D remains ambiguous. V was cut by 1 base and J by 6 bases, with 7 bases left in between. This CDR3 is built from 13 residues. Germline-derived CDR1 and CDR2 are SGHRS and YFSETQ. The CDR3 is CASSLNGDEKLFF. The CDR3, as DNA: TGCGCCAGCAGCTTGAACGGGGATGAAAAACTGTTTTTT.

In this sample, this clone turned up a few times. The J gene is TRBJ1-6, the V gene TRBV4-1; D is ambiguous. CDR1 is MGHRA, CDR2 YSYEKL, per germline. The CDR3 is 14 amino acids. V lost 10 bases, J lost 6 bases, and 16 bases lay in between. Here the CDR3 DNA reads TGCGCCACCAAGAGGGTAGTGGGTAATTCACCCCTCCACTTT. Translation gives CATKRVVGNSPLHF.

The chain links TRBV5-1 to TRBJ1-3, with D possibly matching TRBD1 (5 bases). The V end was cut by 4 bases, the J end by 2 bases, with 10 bases between. This CDR3 comprises 14 residues. In germline, CDR1 is SGHRS, CDR2 YFSETQ. CDR3 in DNA: TGCGCCAGCAGCGGAGGGGATACTGGAAACACCATATATTTT. Translation: CASSGGDTGNTIYF.

The V gene is TRBV9, the J gene TRBJ2-7, with TRBD2 as a possible D gene (5 bases). Germline V gene sequence: CDR1 SGDLS, CDR2 YYNGEE. This CDR3 contains 16 residues. V was cut by 4 bases and J by 5 bases, with 22 bases left in between. The CDR3 region is CASSPLAGTPMDEQYF. The DNA for the CDR3 is TGTGCCAGCAGCCCCCTCGCGGGTACGCCCATGGACGAGCAGTACTTC.

This rearrangement joins TRBV28 to TRBJ1-1, with D uncertain. The CDR3 length is 12 residues. In germline, CDR1 is MDHEN, CDR2 SYDVKM. Trimming stripped 3 bases from V and 1 base from J, with 3 bases between. In DNA, the CDR3 is TGTGCCAGCAGTTTGGAGAACACTGAAGCTTTCTTT. Protein sequence: CASSLENTEAFF.

This chain joins TRBV2 and TRBJ1-2; D ambiguous. The ends were cut back, 3 bases at V and 6 bases at J, with 14 bases in the middle. CDR3 length: 14 residues. Germline CDR1 SNHLY, CDR2 FYNNEI. The CDR3 sequence is CASSDGREGNGYTF. Here the CDR3 DNA reads TGTGCCAGCAGTGATGGAAGGGAGGGTAATGGCTACACCTTC.

V is TRBV7-9 and J is TRBJ2-3, with D maybe TRBD2 (6 bases). Trimming removed 0 bases from V and 2 bases from J, with 6 bases in between. The CDR3 length is 14 residues. From germline, CDR1 is SEHNR and CDR2 FQNEAQ (reference sequence). The chain's CDR3 is CASSLAGLTDTQYF. The CDR3 nucleotides read TGTGCCAGCAGCTTAGCGGGACTCACAGATACGCAGTATTTT.

The chain joins TRBV27 to TRBJ1-5; D is ambiguous. V was clipped by 5 bases and J by 9 bases, with 14 bases between them. There are 13 residues in the CDR3. Germline V gene data show CDR1 as MNHEY and CDR2 as SMNVEV (reference sequence). The CDR3 region is CASSPILRMPQHF. The CDR3 DNA reads TGTGCCAGCAGTCCCATTCTTCGAATGCCCCAGCATTTT.

This clone was recorded only once. This chain joins TRBV7-8 and TRBJ2-5; TRBD1 agrees at 8 bases. Germline V lookup: CDR1 SGHVS, CDR2 FQNEAQ. The CDR3 is 16 residues long. Trimming removed 2 bases from V and 6 bases from J; junction bases left unmatched: 11. The CDR3 region has the DNA TGTGCCAGCAGCTTAACCCGGGACAGGCCAGGGAAGACCCAGTACTTC. Translation: CASSLTRDRPGKTQYF.

The chain is built from TRBV25-1 and TRBJ1-5, with a tentative D call TRBD1 (5 bases). Germline assignment: CDR1 MGHDK and CDR2 SYGVNS. The length of the CDR3 is 14 residues. Trimming removed 5 bases from V and 5 bases from J, with 13 bases in between. CDR3 DNA: TGTGCCAGCAGTCACTGGCAGGGATATCAGCCCCAGCATTTT. Its translation is CASSHWQGYQPQHF.

V and J are TRBV9 and TRBJ2-2; D possibly uses TRBD1 or TRBD2 (5 bases each). In germline, CDR1 is SGDLS, CDR2 YYNGEE. CDR3 length: 14 residues. Trimming took 3 bases from V and 4 from J, leaving 10 bases between them. The CDR3 bases are TGTGCCAGCAGCGAGGTGGGGGTCACCGGGGAGCTGTTTTTT. As protein: CASSEVGVTGELFF.

The chain couples TRBV5-4 to TRBJ2-7; D is unclear. Germline CDR1 SGHNT, CDR2 YYREEE (reference sequence). This CDR3 has 14 amino acids. V was clipped by 3 bases and J by 2 bases, with 12 bases between them. The CDR3 is CASSSTLLPYEQYF. DNA for the CDR3: TGTGCCAGCAGCTCGACCTTACTGCCCTACGAGCAGTACTTC.

This clone was seen a handful of times. The chain links TRBV10-2 to TRBJ2-7; D remains ambiguous. CDR1 is WSHSY and CDR2 is SAAADI in the germline V gene. The CDR3 has 13 residues. V gave up 2 bases and J gave up 0 bases, with 5 bases separating them. The CDR3 spells CASSEGSSYEQYF. For the CDR3, the DNA is TGCGCCAGCAGTGAGGGCAGCTCCTACGAGCAGTACTTC.

The V and J genes are TRBV5-1 and TRBJ2-7; 8 positions match TRBD2. This CDR3 region has 14 residues. CDR1 is SGHRS, CDR2 YFSETQ, per germline. V was pared by 1 base and J by 3 bases, with 3 bases of the junction left unmatched. CDR3 nucleotide sequence: TGCGCCAGCAGCTTGTTTCTAGCGGGCTACGAGCAGTACTTC. Translated, it gives CASSLFLAGYEQYF.

The genes are TRBV11-2 and TRBJ2-1; 13 bases line up with TRBD2. Germline CDR1 is SGHAT and CDR2 is FQNNGV. V was pared by 1 base and J by 12 bases, with 6 bases of the junction left unmatched. The CDR3 has 15 amino acids. The CDR3 loop is CASSLGTSGSFSQFF. In DNA form, the CDR3 reads TGTGCCAGCAGCTTAGGGACTAGCGGGAGTTTCTCGCAGTTCTTC.

This clone was counted between two and nine times. The chain combines TRBV5-4 with TRBJ2-2; TRBD2 matches at 13 bases. The germline gives CDR1 SGHNT, CDR2 YYREEE (reference sequence). V was pared by 4 bases and J by 5 bases, with 5 bases of the junction left unmatched. This CDR3 is 16 amino acids long. The CDR3 sequence: CASSTGLAGETGELFF. The CDR3 coding sequence is TGTGCCAGCAGCACAGGACTAGCGGGAGAGACCGGGGAGCTGTTTTTT.

The genes are TRBV2 and TRBJ1-4; D is possibly TRBD1 (5 bases). The CDR3 loop spans 14 amino acids. CDR1 and CDR2 from the germline V gene are SNHLY and FYNNEI. V was pared by 3 bases and J by 6 bases, with 11 bases between. The CDR3 nucleotides are TGTGCCAGCAGTGACTGGGGAGGGGATGAAAAACTGTTTTTT. Protein sequence: CASSDWGGDEKLFF. Using reference TRBV2 and TRBJ1-4 for the parts outside the CDR3, the full variable domain is EPEVTQTPSHQVTQMGQEVILRCVPISNHLYFYWYRQILGQKVEFLVSFYNNEISEKSEIFDDQFSVERPDGSNFTLKIRSTKLEDSAMYFCASSDWGGDEKLFFGSGTQLSVL.

This clone was recorded once. The rearrangement joins TRBV15 to TRBJ2-7; D remains ambiguous. CDR1 is LNHNV and CDR2 is YYDKDF in the germline V gene (reference sequence). CDR3 size: 13 residues. Trimming stripped 3 bases from V and 4 bases from J, with 10 bases between. CDR3 region: CATSSPDIYEQYF. The CDR3 coding sequence is TGTGCCACCAGCAGCCCCGACATTTACGAGCAGTACTTC.